The 2 T cell receptor beta chains reported below all come from one sample, sequenced in a study of HIV-infected patients and healthy controls. MiXCR, applied by TCRdb to the 5' RACE reads, yields one record per CDR3 protein. The sample lists roughly 70,000 distinct CDR3 sequences, around 17% seen once, with approximately 5% in the top ten. The sample comprised CD4+ T cells from blood. The source is a human donor in good health.

The gene calls are TRBV5-1 and TRBJ2-1; 9 bases fit TRBD1. The germline V gene encodes CDR1 SGHRS and CDR2 YFSETQ. The trim removed 5 bases at V and 4 bases at J, leaving 7 bases unmatched. This CDR3 is 15 amino acids long. The CDR3: CASRSGTGLYNEQFF. The CDR3 nucleotides read TGCGCCAGCAGATCCGGGACAGGGCTATACAATGAGCAGTTCTTC.

This clonotype has only a few counts. J is TRBJ2-1 and V is TRBV24-1; a possible D gene is TRBD2 (6 bases). Germline values: CDR1 KGHDR, CDR2 SFDVKD. Trimming removed 5 bases from V and 10 bases from J, with 23 bases in between. This CDR3 is 16 amino acids long. CDR3 coding DNA: TGTGCCACCAGTGGAATCGGGGGTAGGCAACAAAAGGAGCAGTTCTTC. Translating gives CATSGIGGRQQKEQFF.